Shown below are 6 T cell receptor beta chains from a single sample sequenced in a study of shared clonotypes between healthy human individuals. Assay: immunoSEQ multiplex PCR; the TCRdb copy retains only in-frame clones and omits some. The sample has 550,000 to 700,000 clones, roughly 73% seen once. Sequencing was performed on memory CD4+ T cells sorted from blood. Subset defined: CD45RA-negative fraction. These receptors were collected from a woman under 40 in good health.

This sequence joins TRBV9 and TRBJ2-2, with 9 bases lining up with TRBD1. Trimming cost V 0 bases and J 6 bases; bases outside gene matches: 3. This CDR3 is 15 amino acids long. CDR1 is SGDLS and CDR2 is YYNGEE in the germline V gene. This CDR3 is CASSVGDRDSGELFF. The DNA for the CDR3 is TGTGCCAGCAGCGTAGGGGACAGGGACTCCGGGGAGCTGTTTTTT.

The chain links TRBV7-9 to TRBJ2-1; D may be TRBD1 or TRBD2 (5 bases each). Germline V gives CDR1 SEHNR, CDR2 FQNEAQ (reference sequence). V gave up 5 bases and J gave up 9 bases, with 23 bases separating them. The CDR3 contains 16 residues. The CDR3 here is CASSPRGTQVTFEQFF. CDR3 sequence (DNA): TGTGCCAGCAGCCCGAGGGGCACCCAGGTCACCTTTGAGCAGTTCTTC.

V usage is TRBV19 and J usage is TRBJ1-1; perhaps TRBD1 as D (5 bases). Germline CDR1 is LNHDA and CDR2 is SQIVND (reference sequence). This CDR3 is 14 amino acids long. CDR3 protein: CPKYEGLSDTEAFF. CDR3 DNA: TGTCCTAAGTACGAGGGGCTGAGTGACACTGAAGCTTTCTTT.

The rearrangement uses TRBV5-1 and TRBJ2-2, with TRBD1 matching 9 bases. V lost 4 bases, J lost 2 bases, and 3 bases stayed unmatched. This CDR3 contains 15 residues. Germline V gene sequence: CDR1 SGHRS, CDR2 YFSETQ. The CDR3 region is CASSRTGDNTGELFF. CDR3 bases: TGCGCCAGCAGCCGGACAGGGGATAACACCGGGGAGCTGTTTTTT.

The chain joins TRBV2 to TRBJ2-2, with TRBD2 as a possible D gene (5 bases). Germline V gene lookup returns CDR1 SNHLY and CDR2 FYNNEI. The V gene lost 3 bases and the J gene lost 2 bases, with 10 bases spanning the gap. This CDR3 is 15 amino acids long. The CDR3 DNA sequence: TGTGCCAGCAGTGAGCTGGACTCCAACACCGGGGAGCTGTTTTTT. It codes for CASSELDSNTGELFF.

The chain uses TRBV6-5 and TRBJ2-7; 11 bases align to TRBD2. The germline gives CDR1 MNHEY, CDR2 SVGAGI. The ends lost 4 bases at V and 6 bases at J; junction bases unmatched: 8. There are 15 residues in the CDR3. DNA for the CDR3: TGTGCCAGCAGTTTCTCGCTAGCGGGAGGTCGCGAGCAGTACTTC. This gives the protein CASSFSLAGGREQYF.